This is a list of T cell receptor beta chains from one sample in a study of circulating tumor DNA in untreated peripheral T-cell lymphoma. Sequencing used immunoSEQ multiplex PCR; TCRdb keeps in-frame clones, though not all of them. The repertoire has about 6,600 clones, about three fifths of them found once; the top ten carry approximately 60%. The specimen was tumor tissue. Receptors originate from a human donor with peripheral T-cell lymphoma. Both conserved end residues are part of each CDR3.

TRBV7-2 CVSSYPASYEQYF
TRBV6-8 CAAHRAAYNEQFF
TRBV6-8 CASSYVRGLTEAFF
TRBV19 CASSILDRANTEAFF
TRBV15 CATSREGTLGWGVQETQYF
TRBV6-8 CAISFGRSNTEAFF
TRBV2 CASSQSNVRGGYTF
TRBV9 CASSVSGNTGELFF
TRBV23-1 CASSQTGFQGSSAKNIQYF
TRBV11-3 CASSPRGMNTEAFF
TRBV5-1 CASSLGASRIKTGYEQYF
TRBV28 CASRDRGRGTEAFF
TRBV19 CASSRGDRGYTF
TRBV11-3 CASSGAGAKDYEQYF
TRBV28 CASRSGQGGGYTF
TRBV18 CASSQSKWLTYEQYF
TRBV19 CASRGADSYEQYF
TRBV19 CASSILRGSQETQYF
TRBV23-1 CASSNRASGKQETQYF
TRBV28 CASTSEGPLTGELFF
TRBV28 CASRRTVKNTEAFF
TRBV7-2 CASSRHKTYGYTF
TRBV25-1 CASSPKGRFIYGYTF
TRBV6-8 CASTRSGLLNSPLHF
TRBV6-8 CASSPGQGDSPLHF
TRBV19 CASSIPGNSPLHF
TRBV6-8 CAIKGEDRGPRNYGYTF
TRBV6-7 CVSSFGQDQETQYF
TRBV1 CASSQPYTEAFF
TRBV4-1 CASSQGAPDTDTQYF
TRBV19 CASSISETVFYNEQFF
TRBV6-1 CASSEAVQSYEQYF
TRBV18 CASSPRKNEKLFF
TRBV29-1 CSASGTLPYGYTF
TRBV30 CAWEIAGGSTDTQYF
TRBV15 CATSRGRASGANVLTF
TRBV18 CASSPYHTDTQYF
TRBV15 CATSIDRGRIGELFF
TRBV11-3 CASSQPPDSYEQYF
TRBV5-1 CASSSDGSSYNEQFF
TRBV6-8 CASSYAEGAAEAFF
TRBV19 CASRTQSTLNTEAFF
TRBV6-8 CASSYKGYGYTF
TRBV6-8 CASSYSTNTEAFF
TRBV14 CASSHRPPGPPGTQYF
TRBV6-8 CASSRAGQGSSYNSPLHF
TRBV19 CASTPPGGGNTEAFF
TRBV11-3 CASSSVGDREDTQYF
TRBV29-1 CSVLGGSGETQYF
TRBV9 CASSVTGGHEQYF
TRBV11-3 CASSPWGQTVMNTEAFF
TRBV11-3 CASSQQENYNEQFF
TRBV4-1 CASSLDRVRFQPQHF
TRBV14 CASSRGVPDTQYF
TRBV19 CASSRTSGRALDTQYF